This TCR beta chain was retrieved from a study of T-cell memory formation after mild COVID-19. Study information: Most TCR clusters belonged to a single donor. Findings and caveats of the study: Several responding clones turned up in pre-infection memory, indicating that cross-reactive memory may have taken part. Contracting clones from day 15 to 85 showed balanced CD4/CD8; later expanders favored CD4+.

TCRdb recomputed calls from the 5' RACE reads with MiXCR, one row per CDR3 protein. The repertoire has 240,000 or so distinct CDR3 sequences, more than 8% of them found once; the top ten carry around a fifth. In the case of this clonotype: The antigen is undetermined.

CDR1 is SNHLY, CDR2 FYNNEI, per germline. V lost 5 bases to trimming and J lost 6 bases, with 11 bases between them. The CDR3 totals 12 residues. The sequenced sample consisted of PBMCs or a T cell subset sorted from them (not recorded which). The chain couples TRBV2 to TRBJ2-7; possibly TRBD1 for D (6 bases). This clonotype originated in a man aged 18 to 29 who had mild COVID-19 (a few samples of this study predate the infection). Cell type and time point are not known. The CDR3 DNA reads TGTGCCAGCAGTTTACAGGGCTTCGAGCAGTACGTC. The encoded protein is CASSLQGFEQYV.